This T cell receptor beta chain appears in the sequencing data of a study of cytomegalovirus exposure and HLA in healthy donors. Study background: About 85 million unique TCR sequences came from HLA-typed donors in an early release.

Researchers ran the PCR with 60 Vbeta and 13 Jbeta primers. Produced via immunoSEQ multiplex PCR; TCRdb's table is partial and in-frame only. The sample holds 98,000 or so clones, about 80% seen once. The CDR3 contains 14 residues. Germline CDR1 is MDHEN and CDR2 is SYDVKM. V lost 2 bases and J lost 9, with 14 bases in between. Input material: PBMCs. The receptor's source is a man aged 35-49 years in good health and CMV-seronegative. The V gene is TRBV28, the J gene TRBJ2-1; D may be TRBD2 (5 bases). Here the CDR3 reads CASSLESLRGEQFF. The CDR3 DNA is TGTGCCAGCAGTTTAGAATCCCTCCGGGGTGAGCAGTTCTTC.